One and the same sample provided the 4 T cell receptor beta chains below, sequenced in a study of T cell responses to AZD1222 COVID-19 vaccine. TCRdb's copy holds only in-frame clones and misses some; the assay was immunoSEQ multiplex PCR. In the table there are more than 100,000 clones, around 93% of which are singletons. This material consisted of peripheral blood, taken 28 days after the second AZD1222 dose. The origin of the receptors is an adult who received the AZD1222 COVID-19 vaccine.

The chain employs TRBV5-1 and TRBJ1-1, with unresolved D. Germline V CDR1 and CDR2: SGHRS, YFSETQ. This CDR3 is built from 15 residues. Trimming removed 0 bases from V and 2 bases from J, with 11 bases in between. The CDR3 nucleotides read TGCGCCAGCAGCTTGGTCTTATCGGGAAACACTGAAGCTTTCTTT. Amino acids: CASSLVLSGNTEAFF.

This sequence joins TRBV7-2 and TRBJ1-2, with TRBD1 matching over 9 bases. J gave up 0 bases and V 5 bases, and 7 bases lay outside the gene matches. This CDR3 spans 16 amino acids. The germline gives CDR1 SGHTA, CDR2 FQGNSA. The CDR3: CASSPVGTGPNYGYTF. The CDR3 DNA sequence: TGTGCCAGCAGCCCGGTGGGGACAGGGCCTAACTATGGCTACACCTTC.

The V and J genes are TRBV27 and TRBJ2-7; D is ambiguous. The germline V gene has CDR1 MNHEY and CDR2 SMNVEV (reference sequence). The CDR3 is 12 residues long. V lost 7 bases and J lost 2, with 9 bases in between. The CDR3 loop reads CASKDGAYEQYF. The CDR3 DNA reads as TGTGCCAGCAAGGATGGAGCCTACGAGCAGTACTTC.

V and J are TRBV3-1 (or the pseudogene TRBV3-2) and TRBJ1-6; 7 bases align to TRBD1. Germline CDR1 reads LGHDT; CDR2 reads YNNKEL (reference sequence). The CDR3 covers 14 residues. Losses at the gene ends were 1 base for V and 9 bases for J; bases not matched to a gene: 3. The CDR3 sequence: CASSQGGGISPLHF. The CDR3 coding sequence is TGTGCCAGCAGCCAAGGAGGGGGCATTTCACCCCTCCACTTT.